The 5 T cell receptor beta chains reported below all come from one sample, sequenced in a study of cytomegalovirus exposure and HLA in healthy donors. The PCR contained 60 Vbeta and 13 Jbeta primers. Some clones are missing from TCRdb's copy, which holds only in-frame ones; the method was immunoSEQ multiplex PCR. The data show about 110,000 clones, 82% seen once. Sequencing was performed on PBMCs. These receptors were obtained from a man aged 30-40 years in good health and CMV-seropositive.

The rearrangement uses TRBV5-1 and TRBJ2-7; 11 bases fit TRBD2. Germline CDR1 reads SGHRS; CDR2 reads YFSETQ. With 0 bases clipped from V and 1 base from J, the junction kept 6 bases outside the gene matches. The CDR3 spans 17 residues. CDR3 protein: CASSLVASGGTSYEQYF. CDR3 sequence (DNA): TGCGCCAGCAGCTTGGTGGCTAGCGGGGGGACTTCCTACGAGCAGTACTTC.

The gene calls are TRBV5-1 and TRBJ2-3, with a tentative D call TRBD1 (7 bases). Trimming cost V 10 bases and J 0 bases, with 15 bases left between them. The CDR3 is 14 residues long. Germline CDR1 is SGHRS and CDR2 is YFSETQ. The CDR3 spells CASLEGASTDTQYF. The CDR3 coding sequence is TGCGCCTCTTTGGAGGGGGCTAGCACAGATACGCAGTATTTT.

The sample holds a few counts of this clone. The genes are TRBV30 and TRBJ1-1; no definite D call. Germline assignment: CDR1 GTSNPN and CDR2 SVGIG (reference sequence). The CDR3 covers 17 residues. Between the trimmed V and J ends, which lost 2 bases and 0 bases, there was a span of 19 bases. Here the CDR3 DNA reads TGTGCCTGGAGTCCCGGGAGGCGGAGAATGGTGAACACTGAAGCTTTCTTT. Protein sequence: CAWSPGRRRMVNTEAFF.

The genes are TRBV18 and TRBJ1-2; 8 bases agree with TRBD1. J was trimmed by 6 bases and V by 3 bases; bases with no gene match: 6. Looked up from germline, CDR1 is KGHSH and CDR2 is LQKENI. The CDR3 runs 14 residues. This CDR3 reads CASSPLDRADGYTF. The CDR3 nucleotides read TGTGCCAGCTCACCGTTGGACAGGGCCGATGGCTACACCTTC.

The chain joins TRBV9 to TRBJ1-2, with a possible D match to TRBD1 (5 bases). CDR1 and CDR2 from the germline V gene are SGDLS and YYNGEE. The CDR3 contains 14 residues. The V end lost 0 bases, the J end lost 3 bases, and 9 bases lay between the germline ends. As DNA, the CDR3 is TGTGCCAGCAGCGTAGTGGGGGGTTACTATGGCTACACCTTC. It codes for CASSVVGGYYGYTF.